This T cell receptor (beta chain) was sequenced during a study of regulatory T cells in long-lasting Graves disease. Time point reported: persistent/refractory GD, antithyroid drugs over 5 years with positive TRAb. Following extraction of RNA from PBMCs, that RNA was used to make the TCR library. Patients of an endocrinology department in Xi'an, China, were included. Details on this clonotype: Its antigen is not identified.

In building TCR beta libraries, iRepertoire HTBI primers were used together with Arm-PCR of CDR3 regions. Authors' methods: Analysis of the samples identified 50 to 65 TRBV and roughly 13 TRBJ segments. TCRdb reanalysed the multiplex PCR reads using MiXCR and keeps one entry per CDR3 protein. TCRdb, not the original authors, processed these V and J calls. The sample carries some 420,000 distinct CDR3 sequences, roughly 23% recorded once. Broader study findings: The study found persistent patients shared more public clonotypes (over 2,500) than new patients (about 990). The researchers studied only peripheral blood, not thyroid tissue.

Trimming pared 0 bases from V and 2 bases from J, leaving 9 bases between. The germline CDR1 and CDR2 sequences are MNHNY and SVGAGI (reference sequence). The CDR3 covers 15 residues. The chain recombines TRBV6-6 with TRBJ2-3, with D possibly TRBD1 on 5 matching bases. The sequenced sample was peripheral blood mononuclear cells (PBMCs), obtained when the disease was refractory, from a patient treated with antithyroid drugs. The receptor comes from a female donor with Graves disease. This chain's CDR3 is CASSYSGQFTDTQYF. CDR3 bases: TGTGCCAGCAGTTACTCGGGGCAGTTCACAGATACGCAGTATTTT.